This T cell receptor (beta chain) was sequenced for a study of blood T cell repertoires in COVID-19. Across the whole study: Some COVID-19 samples were acute and others convalescent; all came from the United States, Italy and Spain. From T cells, B-cell-depleted T cells, or PBMCs came the material, which was cDNA or gDNA.

The CDR3 has 14 amino acids. V lost 6 bases and J lost 5; bases outside the gene matches: 9. Germline V gene data show CDR1 as SQVTM and CDR2 as ANQGSEA. Per the original methods: Estimated nucleated cell counts came from reference gene primer amplification. Clones were read by immunoSEQ multiplex PCR, and TCRdb kept only the in-frame ones, dropping some. V, J and clone size reflect that table, while D and trimming were determined from the DNA. The repertoire holds around 250,000 clones, with about 82% as singletons. This clone was seen more than once but under ten times. The receptor comes from a man older than 75 with acute or convalescent COVID-19. What was sequenced was peripheral blood. This chain connects TRBV29-1 to TRBJ2-7, with 11 bases matching TRBD1. CDR3 sequence: CSVPGTGGRNEQYF. CDR3 sequence (DNA): TGCAGCGTCCCCGGGACAGGGGGGAGAAACGAGCAGTACTTC.